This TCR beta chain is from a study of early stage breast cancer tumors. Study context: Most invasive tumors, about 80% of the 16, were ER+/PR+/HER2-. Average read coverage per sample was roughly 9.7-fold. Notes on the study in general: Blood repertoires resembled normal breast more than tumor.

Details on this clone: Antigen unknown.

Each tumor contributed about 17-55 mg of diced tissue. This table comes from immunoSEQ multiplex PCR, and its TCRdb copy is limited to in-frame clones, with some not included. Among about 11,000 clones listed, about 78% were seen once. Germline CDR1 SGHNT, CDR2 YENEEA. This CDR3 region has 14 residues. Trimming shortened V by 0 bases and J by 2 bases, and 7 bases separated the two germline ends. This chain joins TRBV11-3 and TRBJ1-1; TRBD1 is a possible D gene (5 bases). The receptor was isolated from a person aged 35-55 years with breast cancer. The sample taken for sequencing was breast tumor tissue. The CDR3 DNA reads TGTGCCAGCAGCTTAGAAGGGGATAACACTGAAGCTTTCTTT. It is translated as CASSLEGDNTEAFF.